The next 7 T cell receptor beta chains were all read from a single sample in a study of blood T cell repertoires in COVID-19. Data came from immunoSEQ multiplex PCR; TCRdb stores just in-frame clones and leaves some out. This table has about 160,000 clones, 81% appearing once. Material: PBMCs or T cells enriched from blood (not recorded which). Receptors originate from a woman aged 40-49 years with acute COVID-19.

This rearrangement joins TRBV7-9 to TRBJ1-1; 9 bases map to TRBD1. V gave up 5 bases and J gave up 3 bases; unmatched junction bases: 7. The CDR3 totals 15 residues. Germline V gene lookup returns CDR1 SEHNR and CDR2 FQNEAQ (reference sequence). The CDR3 DNA sequence: TGTGCCAGCAGCCCTCAGGGACAGGGTCACACTGAAGCTTTCTTT. Its translation: CASSPQGQGHTEAFF.

The rearrangement joins TRBV24-1 to TRBJ2-1; perhaps TRBD2 as D (6 bases). V dropped 3 bases and J dropped 7 bases, with 15 bases sitting between them. The CDR3 covers 15 residues. In germline, CDR1 is KGHDR, CDR2 SFDVKD. The CDR3 sequence is CATSDPRRGGNEQFF. The CDR3, as DNA: TGTGCCACCAGTGATCCCCGGAGGGGTGGGAATGAGCAGTTCTTC.

The V gene is TRBV6-1, the J gene TRBJ1-3; D is possibly TRBD1 (5 bases). The CDR3 has 14 amino acids. CDR1 and CDR2 from the germline V gene are MNHNS and SASEGT. V shed 2 bases and J shed 4 bases, with 9 bases lying between them. Here the CDR3 DNA reads TGTGCCAGCAGTGAAACAGGCGCCGGAAACACCATATATTTT. As protein: CASSETGAGNTIYF.

DNA of the CDR3: TGTGCCAGCAGCCAAGGACCGGGGAACACTGAAGCTTTCTTT. Translated, it gives CASSQGPGNTEAFF. The V and J genes are TRBV3-1 (or the pseudogene TRBV3-2) and TRBJ1-1; D gene unclear. Deletions cut 1 base from V and 1 base from J, with 7 bases between. Germline CDR1 reads LGHDT; CDR2 reads YNNKEL (reference sequence). CDR3 length: 14 amino acids.

The chain employs TRBV28 and TRBJ1-3; D gene ambiguous. Trimming took 4 bases from V and 4 from J, leaving 14 bases between them. The CDR3 extends over 15 amino acids. The germline gives CDR1 MDHEN, CDR2 SYDVKM. This chain's CDR3 is CASSSHGEMGNTIYF. The CDR3 coding sequence is TGTGCCAGCAGTTCTCATGGGGAGATGGGAAACACCATATATTTT.

This sequence joins TRBV13 and TRBJ2-7; D is ambiguous. The CDR3 totals 12 residues. CDR1 PRHDT and CDR2 FYEKMQ come from the germline V gene (reference sequence). Trimming cost V 2 bases and J 6 bases, with 8 bases left between them. CDR3 in DNA: TGTGCCAGCAGCTTACCCCACAGCGAGCAGTACTTC. It codes for CASSLPHSEQYF.

In its sample, this clone was seen a few times. Other DNA sequences in the sample encode the same CDR3. CDR3 nucleotides: TGTGCCAGCAGCGGGGAGGCTGGGGCCAACGTCCTGACTTTC. This encodes CASSGEAGANVLTF. The chain is built from TRBV11-3 and TRBJ2-6, with D maybe TRBD2 (6 bases). This CDR3 is built from 14 residues. The germline V gene encodes CDR1 SGHNT and CDR2 YENEEA. V was trimmed by 5 bases and J by 2 bases, leaving 7 bases between them.